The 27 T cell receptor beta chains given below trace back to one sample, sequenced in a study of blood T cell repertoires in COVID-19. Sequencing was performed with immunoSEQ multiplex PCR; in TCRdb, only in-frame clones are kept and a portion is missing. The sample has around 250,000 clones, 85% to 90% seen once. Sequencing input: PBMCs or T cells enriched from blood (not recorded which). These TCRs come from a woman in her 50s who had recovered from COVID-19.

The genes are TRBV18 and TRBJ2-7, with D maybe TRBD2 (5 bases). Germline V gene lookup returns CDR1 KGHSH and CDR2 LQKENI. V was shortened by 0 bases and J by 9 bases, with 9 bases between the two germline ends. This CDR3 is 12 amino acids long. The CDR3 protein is CASSPPMSGQYF. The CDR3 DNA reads TGTGCCAGCTCACCACCAATGAGCGGGCAGTACTTC. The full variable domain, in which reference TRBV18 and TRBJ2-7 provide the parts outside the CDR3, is NAGVMQNPRHLVRRRGQEARLRCSPMKGHSHVYWYRQLPEEGLKFMVYLQKENIIDESGMPKERFSAEFPKEGPSILRIQQVVRGDSAAYFCASSPPMSGQYFGPGTRLTVT.

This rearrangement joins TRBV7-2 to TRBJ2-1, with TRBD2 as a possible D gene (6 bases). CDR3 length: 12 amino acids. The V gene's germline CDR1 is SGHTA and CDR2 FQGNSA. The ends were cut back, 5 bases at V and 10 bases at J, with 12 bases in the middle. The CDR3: CASSKLAGEQFF. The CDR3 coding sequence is TGTGCCAGCAGCAAACTAGCTGGCGAGCAGTTCTTC.

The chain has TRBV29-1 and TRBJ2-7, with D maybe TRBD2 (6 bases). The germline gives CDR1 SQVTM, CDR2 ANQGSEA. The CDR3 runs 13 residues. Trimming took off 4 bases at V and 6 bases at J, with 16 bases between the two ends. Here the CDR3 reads CSVGGGSSVEQYF. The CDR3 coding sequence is TGCAGCGTTGGGGGAGGTTCCTCTGTCGAGCAGTACTTC.

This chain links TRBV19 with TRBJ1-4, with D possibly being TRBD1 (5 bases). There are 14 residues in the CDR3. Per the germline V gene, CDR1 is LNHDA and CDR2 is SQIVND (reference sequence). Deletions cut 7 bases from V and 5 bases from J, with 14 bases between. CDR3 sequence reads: CASTLQGRNEKLFF. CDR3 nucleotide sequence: TGTGCCAGTACACTCCAGGGAAGAAATGAAAAACTGTTTTTT.

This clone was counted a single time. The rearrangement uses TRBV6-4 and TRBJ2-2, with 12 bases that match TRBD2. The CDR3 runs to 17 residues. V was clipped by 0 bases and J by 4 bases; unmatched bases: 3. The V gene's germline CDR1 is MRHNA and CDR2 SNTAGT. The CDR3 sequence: CASSDSTSGSATGELFF. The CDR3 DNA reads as TGTGCCAGCAGTGACTCGACTAGCGGGAGCGCCACCGGGGAGCTGTTTTTT.

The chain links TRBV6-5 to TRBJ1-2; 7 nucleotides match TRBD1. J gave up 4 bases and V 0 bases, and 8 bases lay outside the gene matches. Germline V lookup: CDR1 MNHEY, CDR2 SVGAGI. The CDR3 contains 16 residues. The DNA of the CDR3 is TGTGCCAGCAGTTACTCGACCGGGACAGACTTCTATGGCTACACCTTC. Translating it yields CASSYSTGTDFYGYTF.

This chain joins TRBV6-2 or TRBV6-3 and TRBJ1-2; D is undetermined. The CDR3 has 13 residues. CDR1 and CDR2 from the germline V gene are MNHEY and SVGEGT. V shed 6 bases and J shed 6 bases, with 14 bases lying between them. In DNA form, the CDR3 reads TGTGCCAGCAGCTGGACTCTTGACCATGGCTACACCTTC. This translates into CASSWTLDHGYTF.

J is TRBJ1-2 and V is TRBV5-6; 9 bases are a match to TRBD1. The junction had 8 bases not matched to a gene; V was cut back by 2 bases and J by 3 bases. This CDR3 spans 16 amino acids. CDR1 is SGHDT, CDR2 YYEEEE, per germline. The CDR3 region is CASSFRSWTGDYGYTF. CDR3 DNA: TGTGCCAGCAGCTTTCGTTCTTGGACAGGGGACTATGGCTACACCTTC. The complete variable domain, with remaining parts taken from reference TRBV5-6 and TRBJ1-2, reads DAGVTQSPTHLIKTRGQQVTLRCSPKSGHDTVSWYQQALGQGPQFIFQYYEEEERQRGNFPDRFSGHQFPNYSSELNVNALLLGDSALYLCASSFRSWTGDYGYTFGSGTRLTVV.

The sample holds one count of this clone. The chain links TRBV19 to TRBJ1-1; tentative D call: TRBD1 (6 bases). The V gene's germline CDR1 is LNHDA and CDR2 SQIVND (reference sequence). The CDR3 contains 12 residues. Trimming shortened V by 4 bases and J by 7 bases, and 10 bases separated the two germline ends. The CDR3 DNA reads TGTGCCAGTAGTAGGTGGACAGATGAAGCTTTCTTT. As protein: CASSRWTDEAFF.

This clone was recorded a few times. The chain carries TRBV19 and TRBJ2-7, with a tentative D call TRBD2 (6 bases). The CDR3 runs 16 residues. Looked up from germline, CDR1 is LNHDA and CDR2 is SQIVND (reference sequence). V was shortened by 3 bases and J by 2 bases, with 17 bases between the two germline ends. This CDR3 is CASSISPLAATYEQYF. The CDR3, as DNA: TGTGCCAGTAGTATCTCACCCTTAGCGGCAACCTACGAGCAGTACTTC.

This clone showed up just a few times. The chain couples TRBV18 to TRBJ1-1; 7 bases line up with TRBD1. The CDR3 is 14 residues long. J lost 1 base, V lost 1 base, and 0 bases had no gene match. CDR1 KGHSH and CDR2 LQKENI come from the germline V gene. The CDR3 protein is CASSPQGANTEAFF. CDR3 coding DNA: TGTGCCAGCTCACCACAGGGGGCGAACACTGAAGCTTTCTTT.

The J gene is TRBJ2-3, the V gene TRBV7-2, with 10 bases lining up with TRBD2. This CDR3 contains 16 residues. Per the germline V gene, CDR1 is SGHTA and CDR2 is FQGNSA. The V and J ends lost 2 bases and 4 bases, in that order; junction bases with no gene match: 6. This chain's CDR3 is CASSLTASGRSDTQYF. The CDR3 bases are TGTGCCAGCAGCTTAACGGCTAGCGGGAGATCAGATACGCAGTATTTT.

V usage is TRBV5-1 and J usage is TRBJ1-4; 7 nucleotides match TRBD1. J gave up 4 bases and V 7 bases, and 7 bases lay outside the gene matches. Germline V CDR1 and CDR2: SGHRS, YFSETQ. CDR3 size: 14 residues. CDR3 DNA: TGCGCCAGCGGAGTACAGGGGATTAATGAAAAACTGTTTTTT. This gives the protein CASGVQGINEKLFF.

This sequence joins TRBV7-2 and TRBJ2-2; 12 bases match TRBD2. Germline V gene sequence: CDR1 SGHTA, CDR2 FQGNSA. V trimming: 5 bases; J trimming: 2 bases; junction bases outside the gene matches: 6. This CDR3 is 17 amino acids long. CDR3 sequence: CASSQRLAGANTGELFF. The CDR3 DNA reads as TGTGCCAGCAGCCAAAGACTAGCGGGAGCCAACACCGGGGAGCTGTTTTTT.

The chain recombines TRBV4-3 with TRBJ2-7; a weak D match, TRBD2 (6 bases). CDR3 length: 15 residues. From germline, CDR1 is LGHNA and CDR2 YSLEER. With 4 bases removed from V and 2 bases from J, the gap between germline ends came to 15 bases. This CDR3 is CASSRHLEGPYEQYF. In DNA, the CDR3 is TGCGCCAGCAGCCGCCATCTGGAGGGCCCCTACGAGCAGTACTTC.

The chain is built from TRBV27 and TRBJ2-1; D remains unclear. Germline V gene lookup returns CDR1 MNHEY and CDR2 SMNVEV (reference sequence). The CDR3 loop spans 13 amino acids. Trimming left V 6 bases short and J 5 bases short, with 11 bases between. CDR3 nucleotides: TGTGCCAGCAGCACCTACGCTAACAATGAGCAGTTCTTC. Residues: CASSTYANNEQFF.

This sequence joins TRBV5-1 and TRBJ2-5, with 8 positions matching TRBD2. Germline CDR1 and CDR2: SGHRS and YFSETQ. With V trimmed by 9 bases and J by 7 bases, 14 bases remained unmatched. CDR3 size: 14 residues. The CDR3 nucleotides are TGCGCCACCACCCAGGGAGCGGGAGCGGGGACCCAGTACTTC. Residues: CATTQGAGAGTQYF.

The CDR3 here is CASRSGVVLGTEAFF. The CDR3, as DNA: TGTGCCAGCAGGTCGGGGGTCGTTCTTGGCACTGAAGCTTTCTTT. The V and J genes are TRBV5-4 and TRBJ1-1; D perhaps matches TRBD1 (5 bases). CDR1 SGHNT and CDR2 YYREEE come from the germline V gene (reference sequence). Trimming took 5 bases from V and 4 from J, leaving 18 bases between them. The CDR3 contains 15 residues.

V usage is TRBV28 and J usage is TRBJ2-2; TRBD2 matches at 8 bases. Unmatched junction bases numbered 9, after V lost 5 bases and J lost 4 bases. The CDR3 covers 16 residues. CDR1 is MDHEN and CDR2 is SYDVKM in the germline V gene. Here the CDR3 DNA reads TGTGCCAGCAGTCTAATAAGCGGGAGCGGCACCGGGGAGCTGTTTTTT. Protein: CASSLISGSGTGELFF.

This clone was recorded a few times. CDR3 region: CASSPLAGGAGPQETQYF. For the CDR3, the DNA is TGTGCCAGCAGTCCACTAGCGGGAGGTGCGGGGCCCCAAGAGACCCAGTACTTC. The V and J genes are TRBV6-6 and TRBJ2-5, with 12 bases fitting TRBD2. This CDR3 comprises 18 residues. Germline CDR1 MNHNY, CDR2 SVGAGI (reference sequence). Losses at the gene ends were 5 bases for V and 1 base for J; bases not matched to a gene: 11.

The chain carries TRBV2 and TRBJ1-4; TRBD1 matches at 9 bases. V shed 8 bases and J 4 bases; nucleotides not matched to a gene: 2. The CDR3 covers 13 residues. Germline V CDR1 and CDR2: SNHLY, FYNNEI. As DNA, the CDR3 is TGTGCCAGCGGGGGACAGGGTAATGAAAAACTGTTTTTT. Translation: CASGGQGNEKLFF.

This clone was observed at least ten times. CDR3 nucleotides: TGTGCCAGCAGTTTCGCGAACGGGAGAACCTACAATGAGCAGTTCTTC. It codes for CASSFANGRTYNEQFF. This chain links TRBV7-9 with TRBJ2-1, with a weak D call TRBD2 (6 bases). Deletions cut 6 bases from V and 2 bases from J, with 17 bases between. The CDR3 covers 16 residues. CDR1 is SEHNR, CDR2 FQNEAQ, per germline (reference sequence).

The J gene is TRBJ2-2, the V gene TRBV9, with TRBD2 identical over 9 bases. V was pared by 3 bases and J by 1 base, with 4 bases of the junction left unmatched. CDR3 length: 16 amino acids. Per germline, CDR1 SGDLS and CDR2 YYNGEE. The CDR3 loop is CASSELAGVNTGELFF. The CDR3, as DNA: TGTGCCAGCAGCGAGTTAGCGGGGGTGAACACCGGGGAGCTGTTTTTT.

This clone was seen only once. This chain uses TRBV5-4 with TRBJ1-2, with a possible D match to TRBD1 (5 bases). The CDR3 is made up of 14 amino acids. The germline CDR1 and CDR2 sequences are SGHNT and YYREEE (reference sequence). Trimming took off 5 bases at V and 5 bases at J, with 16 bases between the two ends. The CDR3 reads CASRDKKGIYGYTF. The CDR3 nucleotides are TGTGCCAGCAGGGACAAGAAAGGGATATATGGCTACACCTTC.

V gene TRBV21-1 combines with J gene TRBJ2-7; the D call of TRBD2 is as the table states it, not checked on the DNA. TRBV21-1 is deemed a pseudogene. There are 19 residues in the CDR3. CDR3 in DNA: TGTGCCAGCAGCAACTACAGGGACGGACTAGCGGCAAGCTCCTACGAGCAGTACTTC. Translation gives CASSNYRDGLAASSYEQYF.

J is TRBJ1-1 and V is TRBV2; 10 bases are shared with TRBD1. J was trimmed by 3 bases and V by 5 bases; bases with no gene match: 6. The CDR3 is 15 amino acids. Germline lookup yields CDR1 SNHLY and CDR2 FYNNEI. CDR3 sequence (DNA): TGTGCCAGCAGTCTGGACAGGGGGGAGCACACTGAAGCTTTCTTT. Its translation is CASSLDRGEHTEAFF.

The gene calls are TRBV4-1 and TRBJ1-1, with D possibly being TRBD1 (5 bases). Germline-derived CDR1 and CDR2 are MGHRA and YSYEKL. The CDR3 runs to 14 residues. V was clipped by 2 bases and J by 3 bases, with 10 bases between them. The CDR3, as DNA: TGCGCCAGCAGCCAACTTCGGGGGGACACTGAAGCTTTCTTT. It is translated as CASSQLRGDTEAFF.